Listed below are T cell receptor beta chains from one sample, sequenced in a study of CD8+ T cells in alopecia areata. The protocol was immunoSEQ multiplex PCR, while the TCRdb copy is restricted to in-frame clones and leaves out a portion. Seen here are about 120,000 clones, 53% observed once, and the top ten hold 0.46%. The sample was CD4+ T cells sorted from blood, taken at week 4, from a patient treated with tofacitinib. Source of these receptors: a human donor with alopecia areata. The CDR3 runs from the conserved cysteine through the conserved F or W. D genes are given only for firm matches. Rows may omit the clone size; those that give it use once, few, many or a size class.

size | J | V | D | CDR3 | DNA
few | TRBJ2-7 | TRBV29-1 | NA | CSVETGDAYEQYF | TGCAGCGTTGAAACAGGTGACGCCTACGAGCAGTACTTC
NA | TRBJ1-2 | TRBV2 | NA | CASNQMTGPLGGYTF | TGTGCCAGCAATCAAATGACAGGCCCTCTGGGTGGCTACACCTTC
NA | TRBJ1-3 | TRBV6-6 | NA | CASSYQFREAGNTIYF | TGTGCCAGCAGTTATCAATTCAGGGAGGCTGGAAACACCATATATTTT
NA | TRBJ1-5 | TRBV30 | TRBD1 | CAWSVSGGDQPQHF | TGTGCCTGGAGTGTTTCAGGGGGCGATCAGCCCCAGCATTTT
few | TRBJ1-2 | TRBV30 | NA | CAWTFNYGYTF | TGTGCCTGGACGTTTAACTATGGCTACACCTTC
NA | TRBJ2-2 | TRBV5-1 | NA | CASSLGSGNTGELFF | TGCGCCAGCAGCTTGGGGTCTGGGAACACCGGGGAGCTGTTTTTT
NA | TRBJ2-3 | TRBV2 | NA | CASTQISPRTDTQYF | TGTGCCAGCACCCAGATATCTCCACGCACAGATACGCAGTATTTT
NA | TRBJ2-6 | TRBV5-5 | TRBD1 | CASLTGPGANVLTF | TGTGCCAGTTTGACAGGGCCAGGGGCCAACGTCCTGACTTTC
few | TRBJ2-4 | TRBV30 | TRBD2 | CAWSVLAGSAKNIQYF | TGTGCCTGGAGTGTACTAGCGGGTTCAGCCAAAAACATTCAGTACTTC
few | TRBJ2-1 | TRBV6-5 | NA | CASSYRDSAEQFF | TGTGCCAGCAGTTACCGTGACAGTGCGGAGCAGTTCTTC
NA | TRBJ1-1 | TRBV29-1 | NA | CSVEVSHLNTEAFF | TGCAGCGTTGAAGTGTCCCACCTAAACACTGAAGCTTTCTTT